This is a list of T cell receptor beta chains from one sample in a study of blood T cell repertoires in COVID-19. Libraries were prepared by immunoSEQ multiplex PCR; TCRdb keeps only in-frame clonotypes and omits some of them. The table lists roughly 170,000 clones, approximately 90% of them singletons, with approximately 12% in the top ten. The sample comprised peripheral blood. The receptors shown here come from a woman in her 70s with COVID-19, enrolled during active disease. Each CDR3 is given with its conserved first and last residue. A D gene is named only where the DNA matches it firmly. Part of the rows lack a size; the others show once, few, many or a class for expanded clones.

size: once; D: .; J: TRBJ1-2; V: TRBV28; DNA: TGTGCCAGCAGTTTGCCAGGTGCCCCGGCTTTGACCTTC; CDR3: CASSLPGAPALTF
size: .; D: .; J: TRBJ1-3; V: TRBV3-1/TRBV3-2; DNA: TGTGCCAGCAGCCAAGTGCTTGGGGCAGCAGTGGACACCATATATTTT; CDR3: CASSQVLGAAVDTIYF
size: .; D: TRBD2; J: TRBJ2-3; V: TRBV4-1; DNA: TGCGCCAGCAGCCAAGATTTCATAGCGGGAGGCTCAGATACGCAGTATTTT; CDR3: CASSQDFIAGGSDTQYF
size: .; D: TRBD1; J: TRBJ1-1; V: TRBV19; DNA: TGTGCCAGTAACGACAGGGGGATGAGAGCTTTCTTT; CDR3: CASNDRGMRAFF
size: few; D: TRBD1; J: TRBJ1-6; V: TRBV7-7; DNA: TGTGCTAGCAGCGTCGGGACAGCCGATAATTCACCCCTCCACTTT; CDR3: CASSVGTADNSPLHF
size: once; D: TRBD2; J: TRBJ2-5; V: TRBV7-3; DNA: TGTGCCAGCAGCCCTGGAGGGAGCGGGAGATCGGAGACCCAGTACTTC; CDR3: CASSPGGSGRSETQYF
size: .; D: TRBD2; J: TRBJ2-1; V: TRBV4-1; DNA: TGCGCCAGCAGCCAAGAGCCCAGCGGGACTTACAATGAGCAGTTCTTC; CDR3: CASSQEPSGTYNEQFF
size: .; D: TRBD2; J: TRBJ2-5; V: TRBV5-8; DNA: TGTGCCAGCAGCCGAGGGACTAGTAGCGAGACCCAGTACTTC; CDR3: CASSRGTSSETQYF
size: .; D: .; J: TRBJ2-7; V: TRBV7-8; DNA: TGTGCCAGCAGCCGTAACACGGGTTCCTACGAGCAGTACTTC; CDR3: CASSRNTGSYEQYF
size: .; D: TRBD2; J: TRBJ2-5; V: TRBV5-1; DNA: TGCGCCAGCAGCTTGGGGGGCGGGAGGGCAGAGACCCAGTACTTC; CDR3: CASSLGGGRAETQYF
size: .; D: .; J: TRBJ1-5; V: TRBV5-5; DNA: TGTGCCAGCAGCTGGGGCTCAGGGTACAATCAGCCCCAGCATTTT; CDR3: CASSWGSGYNQPQHF
size: .; D: .; J: TRBJ1-1; V: TRBV7-9; DNA: TGTGCCAGCAGCTTAGGTTATTCCGCAGGGGAGAACACTGAAGCTTTCTTT; CDR3: CASSLGYSAGENTEAFF
size: .; D: .; J: TRBJ2-1; V: TRBV9; DNA: TGTGCCAGCAGCGTAGGGGTAGGAGGCAATGAGCAGTTCTTC; CDR3: CASSVGVGGNEQFF
size: few; D: TRBD2; J: TRBJ2-7; V: TRBV11-3; DNA: TGTGCCAGCAGCCGCATAGCGGGAGTTTTCCACGAGCAGTACTTC; CDR3: CASSRIAGVFHEQYF
size: .; D: .; J: TRBJ1-2; V: TRBV6-5; DNA: TGTGCCAGCAGTCAGGGGAAGGGCTTTGGCTACACCTTC; CDR3: CASSQGKGFGYTF
size: .; D: .; J: TRBJ2-2; V: TRBV18; DNA: TGTGCCAGCTCACCACAGTATCGCACAAACGCCGGGGAGCTGTTTTTT; CDR3: CASSPQYRTNAGELFF
size: few; D: TRBD1; J: TRBJ1-1; V: TRBV6-5; DNA: TGTGCCAGTCGACAGGGGCGGGATACTGAAGCTTTCTTT; CDR3: CASRQGRDTEAFF
size: .; D: .; J: TRBJ2-5; V: TRBV3-1/TRBV3-2; DNA: TGTGCCAGCAGCCAAGATGCGGGTTGGGGGACCCAGTACTTC; CDR3: CASSQDAGWGTQYF
size: .; D: TRBD1; J: TRBJ1-4; V: TRBV5-1; DNA: TGCGCCAGCAGCTTTCGGACAGGGACAGATGAAAAACTGTTTTTT; CDR3: CASSFRTGTDEKLFF
size: .; D: TRBD2; J: TRBJ2-5; V: TRBV11-3; DNA: TGTGCCAGCAGCGCCCGGACTAGCGGGGGACGGGGGGAGACCCAGTACTTC; CDR3: CASSARTSGGRGETQYF
size: .; D: TRBD1; J: TRBJ2-3; V: TRBV10-3; DNA: TGTGCCATCAGCGAGAGAAGGACAGGGGGTACAAGGGCCACAGATACGCAGTATTTT; CDR3: CAISERRTGGTRATDTQYF
size: .; D: .; J: TRBJ2-1; V: TRBV6-1; DNA: TGTGCCAGCAGTGAAGGGGTGGGACTCACCAATGAGCAGTTCTTC; CDR3: CASSEGVGLTNEQFF
size: .; D: TRBD1; J: TRBJ2-7; V: TRBV7-7; DNA: TGTGCTAGCAGCTCGGGGACAGGAGCCTACGAGCAGTACTTC; CDR3: CASSSGTGAYEQYF
size: once; D: .; J: TRBJ2-7; V: TRBV10-3; DNA: TGTGCCATCAGTGAGCCTTACACCTACGAGCAGTACTTC; CDR3: CAISEPYTYEQYF
size: few; D: TRBD2; J: TRBJ2-1; V: TRBV5-1; DNA: TGCGCCAGCAGCTTGGGGGGACTAGCGGGCCACAATGAGCAGTTCTTC; CDR3: CASSLGGLAGHNEQFF
size: .; D: .; J: TRBJ1-5; V: TRBV6-5; DNA: TGTACCAGCAGGAGACTAGGGGTCGATCAGCCCCAGCATTTT; CDR3: CTSRRLGVDQPQHF
size: once; D: .; J: TRBJ1-1; V: TRBV28; DNA: TGTGCCAGCAGCTCTATGGGGCAGAACACTGAAGCTTTCTTT; CDR3: CASSSMGQNTEAFF
size: .; D: .; J: TRBJ1-5; V: TRBV28; DNA: TGTGCCAGCAGAAGGTCCGGGAAGGCGAGCAATCAGCCCCAGCATTTT; CDR3: CASRRSGKASNQPQHF
size: .; D: .; J: TRBJ1-1; V: TRBV5-4; DNA: TGTGCCAGCAGCTTTTGGGGAGTCTTGAACACTGAAGCTTTCTTT; CDR3: CASSFWGVLNTEAFF
size: once; D: TRBD2; J: TRBJ2-1; V: TRBV7-3; DNA: TGTGCCAGCAGCCCCCTGAGGACTAGCTCCTACAATGAGCAGTTCTTC; CDR3: CASSPLRTSSYNEQFF
size: once; D: TRBD1; J: TRBJ2-6; V: TRBV5-8; DNA: TGTGCCAGCAGCTCCCGACAGGGGCTTTCTGGGGCCAACGTCCTGACTTTC; CDR3: CASSSRQGLSGANVLTF
size: .; D: TRBD2; J: TRBJ2-1; V: TRBV6-2/TRBV6-3; DNA: TGTGCCAGCAGCCTGACTAGCGGGAGAGTTTCCTACAATGAGCAGTTCTTC; CDR3: CASSLTSGRVSYNEQFF
size: .; D: TRBD1; J: TRBJ1-1; V: TRBV5-5; DNA: TGTGCCAGCAGCTCCAGACAGGGCGGTACTGAAGCTTTCTTT; CDR3: CASSSRQGGTEAFF
size: .; D: .; J: TRBJ2-7; V: TRBV6-5; DNA: TGTGCCAGCAGCCGGGTCTCGGAGACCGAGCAGTACTTC; CDR3: CASSRVSETEQYF
size: .; D: TRBD1; J: TRBJ2-3; V: TRBV30; DNA: TGTGCCTGGAGTACAGGGGCAGATACGCAGTATTTT; CDR3: CAWSTGADTQYF
size: .; D: TRBD2; J: TRBJ2-1; V: TRBV7-8; DNA: TGTGCCAGCAGCTTAGAAGGACTAGCGCGTTACAATGAGCAGTTCTTC; CDR3: CASSLEGLARYNEQFF
size: .; D: TRBD1; J: TRBJ1-5; V: TRBV6-1; DNA: TGTGCCAGCAGTGAGGGACAGGGTCAAAATCAGCCCCAGCATTTT; CDR3: CASSEGQGQNQPQHF
size: .; D: .; J: TRBJ2-5; V: TRBV19; DNA: TGTGCCAGTACCCCGGGACTGATTGGAAAAGAGACCCAGTACTTC; CDR3: CASTPGLIGKETQYF
size: .; D: TRBD1; J: TRBJ2-2; V: TRBV19; DNA: TGTGCCAGTAGTAAACACGGACAGGGGCGAACCGGGGAGCTGTTTTTT; CDR3: CASSKHGQGRTGELFF
size: .; D: .; J: TRBJ1-5; V: TRBV6-5; DNA: TGTGCCAGCAGCTACCTACAGGGTGGCCAGCCCCAGCATTTT; CDR3: CASSYLQGGQPQHF
size: .; D: TRBD1; J: TRBJ2-1; V: TRBV9; DNA: TGTGCCAGCAGCGTGGGACAGGCAAATTACAATGAGCAGTTCTTC; CDR3: CASSVGQANYNEQFF
size: once; D: .; J: TRBJ2-6; V: TRBV5-1; DNA: TGCGCCAGCAGCTTGACCGGTACTGGGGCCAACGTCCTGACTTTC; CDR3: CASSLTGTGANVLTF
size: .; D: TRBD1; J: TRBJ2-7; V: TRBV5-1; DNA: TGCGCCAGCAGCTCACCGGGACAGGGGACCTACGAGCAGTACTTC; CDR3: CASSSPGQGTYEQYF
size: .; D: TRBD2; J: TRBJ2-7; V: TRBV18; DNA: TGTGCCAGCTCACTGTTCTCCACCGGGACTAGCGGGATTTCCGAGCAGTACTTC; CDR3: CASSLFSTGTSGISEQYF
size: .; D: TRBD1; J: TRBJ2-2; V: TRBV5-1; DNA: TGCGCCAGCAGCTCCGGGACAGGGTCCCGGGAGCTGTTTTTT; CDR3: CASSSGTGSRELFF
size: .; D: TRBD1; J: TRBJ1-1; V: TRBV5-1; DNA: TGCGCCAGCAGCCAAGGAACAGGGGGCACTGAAGCTTTCTTT; CDR3: CASSQGTGGTEAFF
size: .; D: TRBD1; J: TRBJ1-1; V: TRBV25-1; DNA: TGTGCCAGCAGTGATCTCTCCAGGGGGCGGGCGAACACTGAAGCTTTCTTT; CDR3: CASSDLSRGRANTEAFF
size: .; D: .; J: TRBJ2-3; V: TRBV9; DNA: TGTGCCAGCAGCCCCCCCGGGCGGGGAGATACGCAGTATTTT; CDR3: CASSPPGRGDTQYF
size: once; D: TRBD1; J: TRBJ1-2; V: TRBV5-1; DNA: TGCGCCAGCACCCGGGACAGGTGGGCCGTCTATGGCTACACCTTC; CDR3: CASTRDRWAVYGYTF
size: .; D: TRBD1; J: TRBJ2-7; V: TRBV7-2; DNA: TGTGCCAGCAGCCGGACCCCTCGGACAGGGCGCGAGCAGTACTTC; CDR3: CASSRTPRTGREQYF
size: once; D: .; J: TRBJ1-1; V: TRBV6-5; DNA: TGTGCCAGCAGTCGTATCAACACTGAAGCTTTCTTT; CDR3: CASSRINTEAFF
size: .; D: TRBD2; J: TRBJ2-4; V: TRBV11-2; DNA: TGTGCCAGCAGCCAACTAGCGGGAGTATCACGGAACATTCAGTACTTC; CDR3: CASSQLAGVSRNIQYF
size: .; D: .; J: TRBJ1-2; V: TRBV19; DNA: TGTGCCAGTAGTACCGAACAGAACTATGGCTACACCTTC; CDR3: CASSTEQNYGYTF